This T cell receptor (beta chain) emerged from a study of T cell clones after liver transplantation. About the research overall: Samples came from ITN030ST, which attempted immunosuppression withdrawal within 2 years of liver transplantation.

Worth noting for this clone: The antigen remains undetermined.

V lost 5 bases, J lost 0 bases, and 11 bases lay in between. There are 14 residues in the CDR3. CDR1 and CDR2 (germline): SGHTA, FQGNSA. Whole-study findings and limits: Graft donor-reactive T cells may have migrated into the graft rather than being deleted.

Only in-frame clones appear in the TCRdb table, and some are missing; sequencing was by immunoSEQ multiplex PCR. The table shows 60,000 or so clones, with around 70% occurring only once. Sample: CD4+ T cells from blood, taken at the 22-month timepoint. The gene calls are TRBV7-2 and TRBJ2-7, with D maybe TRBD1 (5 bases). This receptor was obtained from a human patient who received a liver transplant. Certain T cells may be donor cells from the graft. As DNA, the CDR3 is TGTGCCAGCAGCCAGGGCCTTACCTCCTACGAGCAGTACTTC. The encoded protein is CASSQGLTSYEQYF.